A single sample gave rise to the 6 T cell receptor beta chains below, sequenced in a study of shared clonotypes between healthy human individuals. Profiled with immunoSEQ multiplex PCR; TCRdb holds only in-frame clones, not every one. The sample records under 850,000 clones, about two thirds being singletons. The specimen was memory CD4+ T cells sorted from blood. Noted subset: CD45RA-negative fraction. Receptors were obtained from a woman aged 30 to 39 in good health.

Remarks on this clone: Other DNA sequences within the sample encode an identical CDR3. This sequence joins TRBV11-2 and TRBJ2-7; 8 bases align to TRBD1. V was pared by 2 bases and J by 7 bases, with 7 bases of the junction left unmatched. The CDR3 spans 14 residues. Germline lookup yields CDR1 SGHAT and CDR2 FQNNGV. CDR3 nucleotide sequence: TGTGCCAGCAGCTTACAGGGGGCGGTGGGAGAGCAGTACTTC. Amino acids: CASSLQGAVGEQYF.

This rearrangement joins TRBV5-1 to TRBJ2-5; TRBD2 matches 11 bases. With V trimmed by 2 bases and J by 4 bases, 7 bases remained unmatched. Germline CDR1 reads SGHRS; CDR2 reads YFSETQ. The CDR3 length is 16 residues. DNA of the CDR3: TGCGCCAGCAGCTTTACCGGGACTAGCGGCGGAGAGACCCAGTACTTC. It is translated as CASSFTGTSGGETQYF. Together with reference TRBV5-1 and TRBJ2-5, the CDR3 gives the full variable domain: KAGVTQTPRYLIKTRGQQVTLSCSPISGHRSVSWYQQTPGQGLQFLFEYFSETQRNKGNFPGRFSGRQFSNSRSEMNVSTLELGDSALYLCASSFTGTSGGETQYFGPGTRLLVL.

The chain couples TRBV5-1 to TRBJ1-1, with 7 bases matching TRBD1. The ends lost 4 bases at V and 2 bases at J; junction bases unmatched: 8. The CDR3 has 15 amino acids. CDR1 and CDR2 from the germline V gene are SGHRS and YFSETQ. The CDR3 is CASSRTAGGNTEAFF. The CDR3, as DNA: TGCGCCAGCAGCCGTACCGCAGGGGGTAACACTGAAGCTTTCTTT.

The genes are TRBV15 and TRBJ1-4; 8 bases match TRBD1. Unmatched junction bases numbered 14, after V lost 1 base and J lost 7 bases. Per germline, CDR1 LNHNV and CDR2 YYDKDF (reference sequence). This CDR3 has 18 residues. CDR3 sequence reads: CATSRGSGTGFLSEKLFF. The CDR3 coding sequence is TGTGCCACCAGCAGAGGAAGTGGGACAGGTTTTCTATCTGAAAAACTGTTTTTT.

V gene TRBV7-3 combines with J gene TRBJ2-1, with D unclear. CDR1 is SGHTA and CDR2 is FQGTGA in the germline V gene. The V and J ends lost 5 bases and 6 bases respectively, with 8 bases between them. The CDR3 covers 12 residues. Here the CDR3 reads CASSPQSNEQFF. CDR3 coding DNA: TGTGCCAGCAGCCCTCAATCCAATGAGCAGTTCTTC.

The chain's CDR3 is CASRLVGTTYGYTF. In nucleotides, the CDR3 is TGTGCCAGCAGGTTGGTGGGCACCACCTATGGCTACACCTTC. The chain couples TRBV2 to TRBJ1-2, with unresolved D. The CDR3 runs to 14 residues. Germline values: CDR1 SNHLY, CDR2 FYNNEI. Trimming removed 6 bases from V and 4 bases from J, with 15 bases in between.